The sequence of this T cell receptor beta chain was determined in a study of cytomegalovirus exposure and HLA in healthy donors. Points from the study as a whole: In a later analysis, a missense DCLRE1C variant was linked to TCR beta V- and J-gene trimming. Indistinguishable V segments, including TRBV6-2 and TRBV6-3, were excluded. The authors later found HLA-associated TCR beta chains more clonally expanded than equally common others. Analysis performed later found 15,000 or so TCR beta sequences associated with HLA alleles at 0.05 false discovery rate.

CDR1 and CDR2 (germline): MDHEN, SYDVKM. CDR3 length equals 17 residues. Trimming removed 3 bases from V and 1 base from J, with 15 bases in between. Remarks on this clone: Its target is unknown.

PCR used 60 Vbeta primers and 13 Jbeta primers. This table comes from immunoSEQ multiplex PCR, and its TCRdb copy is limited to in-frame clones, with some not included. The sample yields under 200,000 clones, 10% to 15% seen once. This TCR was recovered from a man between 45 and 60 years old in good health and CMV-seropositive. What was sequenced was PBMCs. The chain combines TRBV28 with TRBJ1-4; maybe TRBD1 (6 bases). The CDR3 loop is CASSLPGKGGTNEKLFF. The CDR3 bases are TGTGCCAGCAGTTTGCCGGGAAAAGGGGGAACTAATGAAAAACTGTTTTTT.